These T cell receptor beta chains were read from a single sample in a study of T cell responses to AZD1222 COVID-19 vaccine. Clones were read by immunoSEQ multiplex PCR, and TCRdb kept only the in-frame ones, dropping some. Among approximately 140,000 clones listed, 91% were seen once. Sequenced here: peripheral blood, sampled 28 days after the second AZD1222 dose. These receptors were collected from an adult who received the AZD1222 COVID-19 vaccine. The CDR3 runs from the conserved cysteine through the conserved F or W. The D gene is left open where the match is weak. Some rows have no size entry. The others give once, few or many, or a class for an expanded clone.

TRBJ1-1 - TRBV29-1 TRBD1 TGCAGCGTCTTCTTACGAGACAGGGATATGAACACTGAAGCTTTCTTT CSVFLRDRDMNTEAFF
TRBJ1-5 - TRBV19 TRBD1 TGTGCCAGTCGCCGGGACAGGCATCAGCCCCAGCATTTT CASRRDRHQPQHF
TRBJ1-2 few TRBV30 TRBD1 TGTGCCTGCACCCAGGGGGAGGGGGATGGCTACACCTTC CACTQGEGDGYTF
TRBJ1-5 once TRBV2 - TGTGCCAGCAGTTGGGCAGGCAATCAGCCCCAGCATTTT CASSWAGNQPQHF
TRBJ2-7 - TRBV4-2 - TGTGCCAGCAGCCAACTGGACGGAAGCTCCTACGAGCAGTACTTC CASSQLDGSSYEQYF
TRBJ1-1 - TRBV5-4 - TGTGCCAGCAGCTTCCTCAGGGACACTGAAGCTTTCTTT CASSFLRDTEAFF
TRBJ1-2 - TRBV7-2 TRBD1 TGTGCCAGCAGCTCAGCCGGGACAGGGATTGGCTACACCTTC CASSSAGTGIGYTF
TRBJ1-4 - TRBV30 TRBD1 TGTGCCTGGATCCCAGGGGGGACAAATCCACGAAAACTGTTTTTT CAWIPGGTNPRKLFF
TRBJ1-4 - TRBV5-1 TRBD1 TGCGCCAGCAGCTGGGGGGACAGGGGAACGAATGAAAAACTGTTTTTT CASSWGDRGTNEKLFF
TRBJ2-4 - TRBV5-4 - TGTGCCAGCAGCTTACGGGTTAGCTCAACCTTAGCCAAAAACATTCAGTACTTC CASSLRVSSTLAKNIQYF
TRBJ2-1 - TRBV5-1 TRBD2 TGCGCCAGCAGTTTTCTAGCGGGAGATGACAATGAGCAGTTCTTC CASSFLAGDDNEQFF
TRBJ1-2 - TRBV12-3/TRBV12-4 - TGTGCCAGCAGTTTTTCGGGGAACTATGGCTACACCTTC CASSFSGNYGYTF
TRBJ2-3 few TRBV2 TRBD2 TGTGCCAGATCCGGGGGGACCACAGATACGCAGTATTTT CARSGGTTDTQYF
TRBJ2-3 - TRBV2 - TGTGCCAGCAGAGCACAGGAGACTCCCACAGATACGCAGTATTTT CASRAQETPTDTQYF
TRBJ1-3 - TRBV4-3 - TGCGCCAGCAGCCGGGGTACGCCAGCTCAATCTGGAAACACCATATATTTT CASSRGTPAQSGNTIYF
TRBJ2-1 - TRBV24-1 TRBD2 TGTGCCACCAGTGATTCCCAACTAGCGGGAGGGCCACATGAGCAGTTCTTC CATSDSQLAGGPHEQFF
TRBJ1-1 - TRBV30 - TGTGCCTGGAGTCCTCAACAGGGAAGGACTGAAACTTTCTTT CAWSPQQGRTETFF
TRBJ2-5 - TRBV6-2/TRBV6-3 TRBD2 TGTGCCAGCAGTTACCCGGGGCTAGCGGGAGGGCGAAGAGTTGGCCAGTACTTC CASSYPGLAGGRRVGQYF
TRBJ2-3 - TRBV6-5 - TGTGCCAGCAGTTATGGTGGGAGAGGGGATACGCAGTATTTT CASSYGGRGDTQYF
TRBJ1-3 once TRBV5-1 - TGCGCCAGCAGCTTTCTCGGGCAATTCGGAAACACCATATATTTT CASSFLGQFGNTIYF
TRBJ1-3 - TRBV27 - TGTGCCACCTCGGGGGGAAACACCATATATTTT CATSGGNTIYF
TRBJ1-4 - TRBV5-1 - TGCGCCAGCAGCCAGGGGCAGGGTTTGGAAAAACTGTTTTTT CASSQGQGLEKLFF
TRBJ2-2 - TRBV7-3 - TGTGCCAGCAGCCTTGGGGAGCCGACGGGGGAGCTGTTTTTT CASSLGEPTGELFF
TRBJ1-2 - TRBV24-1 TRBD1 TGTGCCACCAGTGATCTCCCGACAGGGGCGGGCTATGGCTACACCTTC CATSDLPTGAGYGYTF
TRBJ1-5 - TRBV6-1 - TGTGCCAGCAGTGAAGCCCACACAGGGTTCCAGCCCCAGCATTTT CASSEAHTGFQPQHF
TRBJ1-1 - TRBV2 - TGTGCCAGCAGTGAATATCGCAGGGGCACTGAAGCTTTCTTT CASSEYRRGTEAFF
TRBJ1-3 - TRBV10-3 - TGTGCCTCATCATCCCCGTCGGGAGGAAACACCATATATTTT CASSSPSGGNTIYF
TRBJ1-1 - TRBV18 TRBD1 TGTGCCAGCTCACCACGGGACAGCCAATTTGAAGCTTTCTTT CASSPRDSQFEAFF
TRBJ2-2 - TRBV5-1 TRBD2 TGCGCCAGCAGCCCGGGACTAGCGGGAAGCACCGGGGAGCTGTTTTTT CASSPGLAGSTGELFF
TRBJ1-2 - TRBV6-5 - TGTGCCAGCAGGAAGGACGGGAGCTATGGCTACACCTTC CASRKDGSYGYTF
TRBJ2-1 - TRBV5-4 TRBD1 TGTGCCAGCAGCTTGGACGGACAGGGTTACTATGAGCAGTTCTTC CASSLDGQGYYEQFF
TRBJ2-3 - TRBV4-2 TRBD2 TGTGCCAGCAGCCAAGAGTCAGCGGGGGGTTTTAAAGATACGCAGTATTTT CASSQESAGGFKDTQYF
TRBJ2-2 - TRBV10-3 - TGTGCCATCAGTGAGACAAGGGAGCTGTTTTTT CAISETRELFF
TRBJ2-1 - TRBV5-1 - TGCGCCAGCAGCTTGGTGACGGGAATAGGGTACAATGAGCAGTTCTTC CASSLVTGIGYNEQFF
TRBJ1-1 - TRBV5-1 - TGCGCCAGCAGCTTGGCTGGGGTTTCGGGTGAAGCTTTCTTT CASSLAGVSGEAFF
TRBJ2-5 - TRBV4-1 - TGCGCCAGCAGCTACCACGGGGCCCAGTACTTC CASSYHGAQYF
TRBJ2-1 - TRBV19 - TGTGCCAGTAGTCCGACAGCTTACAATGAGCAGTTCTTC CASSPTAYNEQFF
TRBJ1-6 - TRBV19 - TGTGCCAGTAGTAGAGGACAGTTCCCCGAAAAATATTCACCCCTCCACTTT CASSRGQFPEKYSPLHF
TRBJ1-5 - TRBV24-1 - TGTGCCGCTTGCCGGGACGGGCTTTCGCCCCAGCATTTT CAACRDGLSPQHF
TRBJ1-1 - TRBV4-1 - TGCGCCAGCAGCCCCAGGAGGTGGTTTGGGAACACTGAAGCTTTCTTT CASSPRRWFGNTEAFF
TRBJ1-1 - TRBV18 - TGTGCCAGCTCTCGTGACAGCAGAACTGAAGCTTTCTTT CASSRDSRTEAFF
TRBJ2-4 - TRBV7-3 TRBD1 TGTGCCAGCAGCCCTTACAGGGGAAACATTCAGTACTTC CASSPYRGNIQYF
TRBJ1-1 - TRBV7-3 TRBD1 TGTGCCAGCAGCTCGCAAGCGAGGGACAGGGGGCACGCTGAAGCTTTCTTT CASSSQARDRGHAEAFF
TRBJ2-5 - TRBV7-2 - TGTGCCAGCAGCCCGCCCGGCACGAGGAAGACCCAGTACTTC CASSPPGTRKTQYF
TRBJ1-3 - TRBV7-9 TRBD1 TGTGCCAGCAGCCCGCGGGGACAGTCCTCTGGAAACACCATATATTTT CASSPRGQSSGNTIYF
TRBJ2-2 few TRBV3-1/TRBV3-2 - TGTGCCAGCAGCCAAACGAACACCGGGGAGCTGTTTTTT CASSQTNTGELFF
TRBJ1-1 - TRBV7-9 TRBD1 TGTGCCAGCAGCTTAGGAGGAGGGGGCTGGACTGAAGCTTTCTTT CASSLGGGGWTEAFF
TRBJ2-1 - TRBV15 - TGTGCCACCAGTTCTGGCGGCGGCTTCAATGAGCAGTTCTTC CATSSGGGFNEQFF
TRBJ1-3 - TRBV18 - TGTGCCAGCTCACCACCGTCGGGAAACACCATATATTTT CASSPPSGNTIYF
TRBJ1-2 - TRBV18 - TGTGCCAGCTCACCACCAGGGGCCGTTGGCTACACCTTC CASSPPGAVGYTF
TRBJ1-6 - TRBV27 TRBD1 TGTGCCAGCAGTTACAGGGGTAATTCACCCCTCCACTTT CASSYRGNSPLHF
TRBJ2-7 once TRBV9 TRBD1 TGTGCCAGCAGCGCTGGGGGACAGTTGTTCTCCTACGAGCAGTACTTC CASSAGGQLFSYEQYF
TRBJ1-2 medium-sized TRBV6-1 TRBD1 TGTGCCAGCAGTGAAGGGGAGACAGGGATCTATGGCTACACCTTC CASSEGETGIYGYTF
TRBJ2-5 few TRBV5-1 TRBD1 TGCGCCAGCAGCTCACGGACAGGGGAGTACGAGACCCAGTACTTC CASSSRTGEYETQYF
TRBJ2-2 - TRBV2 TRBD2 TGTGCCAGCAGCCTTCTAGCGGGAGATGTCCCCGGGGAGCTGTTTTTT CASSLLAGDVPGELFF
TRBJ2-5 - TRBV3-1/TRBV3-2 TRBD2 TGTGCCAGCAGCCTCCGGACTAGGACGTCTATGGAGACCCAGTACTTC CASSLRTRTSMETQYF
TRBJ1-4 - TRBV23-1 TRBD1 TGCGCCAGCAGTCAATTGGGACAGGGTAATGAAAAACTGTTTTTT CASSQLGQGNEKLFF
TRBJ1-2 - TRBV18 - TGTGCCAGCTCACCACTACTTGAGGCTAACTATGGCTACACCTTC CASSPLLEANYGYTF
TRBJ1-2 - TRBV28 - TGTGCCAGCAGGAGAGGACAGCTCTATGGCTACACCTTC CASRRGQLYGYTF